The 26 T cell receptor beta chains below were found in one sample sequenced in a study of OX40 agonist ivuxolimab in advanced cancers. The assay was immunoSEQ multiplex PCR, and TCRdb's table has in-frame clones only and misses some. The sample holds around 30,000 clones, around 84% seen once. Sequenced here: CD4+ or CD8+ T cells sorted from blood, sampled in a trial of the OX40 agonist ivuxolimab. Receptors were obtained from an adult with an advanced solid tumor such as melanoma, head and neck, liver or kidney cancer.

The CDR3 reads CASSLTRQGSSGGAADTQYF. The DNA for the CDR3 is TGTGCCAGCAGTTTAACCCGACAGGGGTCTAGCGGGGGGGCTGCAGATACGCAGTATTTT. The chain recombines TRBV27 with TRBJ2-3; TRBD2 agrees at 12 bases. Trimming removed 2 bases from V and 4 bases from J; junction bases left unmatched: 16. Germline-derived CDR1 and CDR2 are MNHEY and SMNVEV (reference sequence). This CDR3 is 20 amino acids long.

The chain uses TRBV9 and TRBJ1-1; D is uncertain. CDR1 is SGDLS, CDR2 YYNGEE, per germline. The V and J ends lost 4 bases and 1 base respectively, with 14 bases between them. The CDR3 spans 15 residues. The CDR3 DNA reads as TGTGCCAGCAGCCTCGGTGGAGCGTCGAACACTGAAGCTTTCTTT. Amino acids: CASSLGGASNTEAFF. Filled out from reference TRBV9 and TRBJ1-1, the complete variable domain reads DSGVTQTPKHLITATGQRVTLRCSPRSGDLSVYWYQQSLDQGLQFLIQYYNGEERAKGNILERFSAQQFPDLHSELNLSSLELGDSALYFCASSLGGASNTEAFFGQGTRLTVV.

The chain recombines TRBV9 with TRBJ2-3, with D tentatively TRBD2 (6 bases). Trimming left V 2 bases short and J 6 bases short, with 19 bases between. This CDR3 has 16 residues. The V gene's germline CDR1 is SGDLS and CDR2 YYNGEE. This chain's CDR3 is CASSVSGVFFSDTQYF. CDR3 nucleotides: TGTGCCAGCAGCGTGTCGGGAGTGTTTTTTTCGGATACGCAGTATTTT.

The chain employs TRBV5-8 and TRBJ2-7; D call uncertain. The V gene's germline CDR1 is SGHTS and CDR2 YDEGEE. The CDR3 is made up of 14 amino acids. Trimming took off 6 bases at V and 2 bases at J, with 15 bases between the two ends. CDR3 coding DNA: TGTGCCAGCACCTTAAGGTGGAGACCCTACGAGCAGTACTTC. Translating it yields CASTLRWRPYEQYF.

A few counts support this clone. The chain couples TRBV5-8 to TRBJ1-1; TRBD1 agrees at 7 bases. The CDR3 loop spans 14 amino acids. The J segment lost 6 bases and the V segment lost 5 bases, leaving 10 bases of the junction unmatched. Germline V gene sequence: CDR1 SGHTS, CDR2 YDEGEE. The CDR3, as DNA: TGTGCCAGCAGACATCGGACAGGAGGACCTGAAGCTTTCTTT. This codes for CASRHRTGGPEAFF.

This clone was found once. The chain is built from TRBV5-1 and TRBJ2-7; TRBD1 matches 7 bases. The CDR3 runs 15 residues. The germline gives CDR1 SGHRS, CDR2 YFSETQ. J lost 0 bases, V lost 4 bases, and 7 bases had no gene match. In DNA form, the CDR3 reads TGCGCCAGCAGCCCCGGGACAGAGAGCTCCTACGAGCAGTACTTC. Encoded protein: CASSPGTESSYEQYF.

This chain links TRBV30 with TRBJ1-4, with no clear D. The CDR3 spans 12 residues. Trimming removed 0 bases at V and 6 bases at J, with 5 bases between. Germline assignment: CDR1 GTSNPN and CDR2 SVGIG (reference sequence). The CDR3 reads CAWSVRHEKLFF. For the CDR3, the DNA is TGTGCCTGGAGTGTACGTCATGAAAAACTGTTTTTT.

The rearrangement links TRBV10-2 to TRBJ1-1; possibly TRBD1 for D (5 bases). Germline-derived CDR1 and CDR2 are WSHSY and SAAADI. CDR3 size: 14 residues. Deletions cut 7 bases from V and 5 bases from J, with 17 bases between. CDR3 residues: CASTRDRGETEAFF. CDR3 DNA sequence: TGCGCCAGCACTAGGGACCGGGGGGAAACTGAAGCTTTCTTT.

The J gene is TRBJ2-5, the V gene TRBV7-2; 7 bases match TRBD2. This CDR3 spans 15 amino acids. The germline V gene has CDR1 SGHTA and CDR2 FQGNSA. The trim removed 1 base at V and 4 bases at J, leaving 6 bases unmatched. CDR3 region: CASSLGFGRGETQYF. DNA for the CDR3: TGTGCCAGCAGCTTAGGTTTTGGGAGGGGAGAGACCCAGTACTTC.

This chain links TRBV11-2 with TRBJ2-3; 9 bases map to TRBD2. This CDR3 spans 15 amino acids. Trimming cost V 2 bases and J 5 bases; bases outside gene matches: 5. In germline, CDR1 is SGHAT, CDR2 FQNNGV. CDR3 protein: CASSLRGRAVDTQYF. For the CDR3, the DNA is TGTGCCAGCAGCTTACGCGGGAGGGCCGTAGATACGCAGTATTTT.

The rearrangement uses TRBV4-3 and TRBJ2-3; the D gene is possibly TRBD2 (6 bases). Trimming shortened V by 3 bases and J by 4 bases, and 11 bases separated the two germline ends. Germline lookup yields CDR1 LGHNA and CDR2 YSLEER. The CDR3 loop spans 14 amino acids. The CDR3 DNA sequence: TGCGCCAGCAGCCAGGGGACTGTCGCAGATACGCAGTATTTT. Residues: CASSQGTVADTQYF.

The chain is built from TRBV6-5 and TRBJ1-6; 8 bases line up with TRBD1. This CDR3 has 15 residues. Unmatched junction bases numbered 11, after V lost 6 bases and J lost 10 bases. CDR1 and CDR2 from the germline V gene are MNHEY and SVGAGI. For the CDR3, the DNA is TGTGCCAGCAGCGGGCAGGGGGCAGTAGGATCACCCCTCCACTTT. Translation gives CASSGQGAVGSPLHF.

The rearrangement links TRBV27 to TRBJ1-6, with D hard to call. There are 14 residues in the CDR3. CDR1 MNHEY and CDR2 SMNVEV come from the germline V gene (reference sequence). The V and J ends lost 3 bases and 5 bases respectively, with 8 bases between them. The DNA for the CDR3 is TGTGCCAGCAGTTTTGGTCCAAATAATTCACCCCTCCACTTT. It specifies CASSFGPNNSPLHF.

This clone was counted a few times. The chain is built from TRBV6-5 and TRBJ1-2; perhaps TRBD1 as D (6 bases). Germline values: CDR1 MNHEY, CDR2 SVGAGI. The CDR3 covers 15 residues. V gave up 0 bases and J gave up 6 bases, with 14 bases separating them. The CDR3 region has the DNA TGTGCCAGCAGTTACTCCAGAACAGGGACGAATGGCTACACCTTC. It encodes CASSYSRTGTNGYTF.

This clone was observed a few times. This chain joins TRBV7-9 and TRBJ1-1; 7 nucleotides match TRBD1. Trimming removed 6 bases from V and 0 bases from J; junction bases left unmatched: 10. The CDR3 length is 16 residues. Germline V gives CDR1 SEHNR, CDR2 FQNEAQ (reference sequence). The chain's CDR3 is CASRPGRQGLNTEAFF. The CDR3 nucleotides read TGTGCCAGCAGACCCGGGAGACAGGGACTGAACACTGAAGCTTTCTTT.

The J gene is TRBJ2-1, the V gene TRBV5-4; D not certain. Between the trimmed V and J ends, which lost 1 base and 5 bases, there was a span of 4 bases. The CDR3 loop spans 12 amino acids. Looked up from germline, CDR1 is SGHNT and CDR2 is YYREEE (reference sequence). The CDR3 region has the DNA TGTGCCAGCAGCTTGATTAACAATGAGCAGTTCTTC. This translates into CASSLINNEQFF. Full variable domain (rest looked up from reference TRBV5-4 and TRBJ2-1): ETGVTQSPTHLIKTRGQQVTLRCSSQSGHNTVSWYQQALGQGPQFIFQYYREEENGRGNFPPRFSGLQFPNYSSELNVNALELDDSALYLCASSLINNEQFFGPGTRLTVL.

This clone was seen a few times. Other DNA sequences in the same sample also yield this CDR3. This chain joins TRBV7-2 and TRBJ1-1; D not certain. The CDR3 runs to 12 residues. V lost 5 bases and J lost 5, with 9 bases in between. The germline gives CDR1 SGHTA, CDR2 FQGNSA. The CDR3 loop reads CASSGRGTEAFF. In DNA form, the CDR3 reads TGTGCCAGCAGCGGCCGAGGTACTGAAGCTTTCTTT.

This chain joins TRBV30 and TRBJ1-2, with D unresolved. The V gene lost 3 bases and the J gene lost 5 bases, with 7 bases spanning the gap. The germline CDR1 and CDR2 sequences are GTSNPN and SVGIG (reference sequence). This CDR3 has 11 residues. The CDR3 sequence: CAWSVEYGYTF. The CDR3 DNA is TGTGCCTGGAGCGTCGAATATGGCTACACCTTC.

The chain links TRBV7-2 to TRBJ1-2, with D tentatively TRBD1 (6 bases). This CDR3 region has 19 residues. The V end lost 5 bases, the J end lost 5 bases, and 30 bases lay between the germline ends. Germline assignment: CDR1 SGHTA and CDR2 FQGNSA. The CDR3 sequence is CASSLDSVFGGALQYGYTF. CDR3 DNA sequence: TGTGCCAGCAGCCTGGACTCGGTCTTCGGGGGGGCTCTACAGTATGGCTACACCTTC.

This clone occurred once. The rearrangement joins TRBV28 to TRBJ1-3, with D perhaps TRBD1 (6 bases). Germline V gene sequence: CDR1 MDHEN, CDR2 SYDVKM. The CDR3 is made up of 13 amino acids. V lost 6 bases and J lost 4, with 10 bases in between. The DNA for the CDR3 is TGTGCCAGCAGCGCAGGGGTCGGAAACACCATATATTTT. Translating it yields CASSAGVGNTIYF.

Here the CDR3 reads CASSLIGSGTYSNQPQHF. CDR3 nucleotide sequence: TGTGCCAGCAGCTTAATCGGATCTGGGACATATAGCAATCAGCCCCAGCATTTT. This chain connects TRBV7-2 to TRBJ1-5; TRBD1 is a possible D gene (6 bases). V lost 2 bases to trimming and J lost 0 bases, with 17 bases between them. The CDR3 has 18 amino acids. From germline, CDR1 is SGHTA and CDR2 FQGNSA.

The chain is built from TRBV9 and TRBJ1-1; D gene unclear. CDR3 length: 14 amino acids. CDR1 is SGDLS and CDR2 is YYNGEE in the germline V gene. Trimming shortened V by 4 bases and J by 1 base, and 11 bases separated the two germline ends. For the CDR3, the DNA is TGTGCCAGCAGCTTAAGGACCGGGAACACTGAAGCTTTCTTT. Its protein product is CASSLRTGNTEAFF.

This clone was detected a few times. This chain connects TRBV30 to TRBJ1-1; 7 positions agree with TRBD1. This CDR3 is built from 11 residues. CDR1 is GTSNPN and CDR2 is SVGIG in the germline V gene (reference sequence). J lost 10 bases, V lost 7 bases, and 9 bases had no gene match. CDR3 amino acids: CASLRGLGAFF. As DNA, the CDR3 is TGTGCCTCCCTCAGGGGGTTGGGAGCTTTCTTT.

The J gene is TRBJ2-5, the V gene TRBV7-2; 10 positions match TRBD2. Germline trimming cut 6 bases from V and 5 bases from J; bases unmatched to any gene: 9. The CDR3 sequence is 15 residues long. CDR1 SGHTA and CDR2 FQGNSA come from the germline V gene. The CDR3 spells CASRGGSGRSETQYF. The CDR3 nucleotides read TGTGCCAGCAGGGGTGGTAGCGGGAGGAGTGAGACCCAGTACTTC.

The V and J genes are TRBV27 and TRBJ1-6; no clear D gene. The CDR3 runs 14 residues. Germline lookup yields CDR1 MNHEY and CDR2 SMNVEV (reference sequence). V lost 7 bases and J 0 bases, leaving 7 bases between the germline ends. CDR3 sequence (DNA): TGTGCCAGCACCCGGGGCTCCTATAATTCACCCCTCCACTTT. Its translation is CASTRGSYNSPLHF.

The chain uses TRBV10-3 and TRBJ2-7; D assignment may be TRBD1 or TRBD2 (5 bases each). Germline V gives CDR1 ENHRY, CDR2 SYGVKD. The CDR3 covers 14 residues. V was pared by 9 bases and J by 4 bases, with 19 bases between. The CDR3 DNA reads as TGTGCCATTCGGGGCTTCGGGTCGCCTTACGAGCAGTACTTC. Translated, it gives CAIRGFGSPYEQYF.